The 2 T cell receptor beta chains given below trace back to one sample, sequenced in a study of PD-L1 blockade in urothelial cancer. Clones were read by immunoSEQ multiplex PCR, and TCRdb kept only the in-frame ones, dropping some. The sample records around 100,000 clones, roughly 88% being singletons. The specimen was PBMCs, collected around atezolizumab (anti-PD-L1) treatment. The receptors shown here come from a man in his fifties with urothelial cancer.

The gene calls are TRBV11-2 and TRBJ2-7; a possible D gene is TRBD1 (5 bases). The CDR3 has 13 residues. The germline V and J ends were trimmed by 3 bases and 3 bases, with 9 bases remaining between them. The germline gives CDR1 SGHAT, CDR2 FQNNGV. This CDR3 is CASSLGLDYEQYF. As DNA, the CDR3 is TGTGCCAGCAGCTTGGGGCTAGACTACGAGCAGTACTTC.

This clone has only a few counts. This chain links TRBV18 with TRBJ1-6; no clear D gene. Per germline, CDR1 KGHSH and CDR2 LQKENI. The CDR3 runs 14 residues. The V gene lost 3 bases and the J gene lost 8 bases, with 11 bases spanning the gap. The CDR3 sequence is CASSPGGRDSPLHF. The CDR3, as DNA: TGTGCCAGCTCACCGGGAGGGCGAGATTCACCCCTCCACTTT.